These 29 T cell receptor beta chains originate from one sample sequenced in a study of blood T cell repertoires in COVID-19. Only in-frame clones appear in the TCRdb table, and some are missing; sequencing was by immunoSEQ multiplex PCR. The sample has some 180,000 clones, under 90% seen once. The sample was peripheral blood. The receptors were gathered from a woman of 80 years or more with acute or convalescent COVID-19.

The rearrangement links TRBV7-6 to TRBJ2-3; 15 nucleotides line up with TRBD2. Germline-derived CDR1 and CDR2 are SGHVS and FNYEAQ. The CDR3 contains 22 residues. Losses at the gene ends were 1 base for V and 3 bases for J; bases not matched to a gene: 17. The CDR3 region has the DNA TGTGCCAGCAGCTTAGTGGGGACTAGCGGGGGGTTCTTATCTTCGGGTACAGATACGCAGTATTTT. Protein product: CASSLVGTSGGFLSSGTDTQYF.

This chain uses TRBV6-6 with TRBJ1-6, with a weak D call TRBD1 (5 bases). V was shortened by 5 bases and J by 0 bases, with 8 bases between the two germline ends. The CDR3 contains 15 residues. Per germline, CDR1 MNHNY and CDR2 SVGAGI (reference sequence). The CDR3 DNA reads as TGTGCCAGCAGTGGACATGTCTCCTATAATTCACCCCTCCACTTT. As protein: CASSGHVSYNSPLHF.

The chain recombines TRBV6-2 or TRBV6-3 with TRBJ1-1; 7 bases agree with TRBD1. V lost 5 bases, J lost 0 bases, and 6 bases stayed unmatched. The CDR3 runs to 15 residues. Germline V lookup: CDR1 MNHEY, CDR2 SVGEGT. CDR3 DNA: TGTGCCAGCAGTCAGCCGGGACAGATGAACACTGAAGCTTTCTTT. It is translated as CASSQPGQMNTEAFF.

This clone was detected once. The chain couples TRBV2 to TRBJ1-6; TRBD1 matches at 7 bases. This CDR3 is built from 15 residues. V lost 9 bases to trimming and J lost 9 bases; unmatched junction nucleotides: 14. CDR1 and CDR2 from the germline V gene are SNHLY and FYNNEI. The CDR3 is CASAARTGVVSPLHF. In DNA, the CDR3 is TGTGCCAGTGCTGCTAGAACAGGGGTAGTTTCACCCCTCCACTTT.

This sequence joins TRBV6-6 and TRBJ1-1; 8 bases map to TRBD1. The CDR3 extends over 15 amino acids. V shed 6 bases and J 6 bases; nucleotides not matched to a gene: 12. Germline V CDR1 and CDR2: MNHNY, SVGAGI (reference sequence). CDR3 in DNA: TGTGCCAGCAGCCGCTCGGTACAGGGGGTCGCTGAAGCTTTCTTT. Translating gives CASSRSVQGVAEAFF.

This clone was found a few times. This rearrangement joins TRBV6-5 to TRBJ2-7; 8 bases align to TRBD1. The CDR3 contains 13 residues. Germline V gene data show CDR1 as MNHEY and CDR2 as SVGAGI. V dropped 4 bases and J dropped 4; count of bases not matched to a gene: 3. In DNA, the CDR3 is TGTGCCAGCAGTTCTCAGGGGGCTTACGAGCAGTACTTC. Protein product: CASSSQGAYEQYF.

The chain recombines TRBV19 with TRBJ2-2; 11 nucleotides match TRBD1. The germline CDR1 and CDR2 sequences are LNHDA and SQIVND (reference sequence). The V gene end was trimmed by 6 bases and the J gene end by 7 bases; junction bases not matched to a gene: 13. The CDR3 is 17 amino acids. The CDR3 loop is CASRPTRDRGSSGELFF. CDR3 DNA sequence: TGTGCCAGTAGACCCACCCGGGACAGGGGGTCCAGCGGGGAGCTGTTTTTT.

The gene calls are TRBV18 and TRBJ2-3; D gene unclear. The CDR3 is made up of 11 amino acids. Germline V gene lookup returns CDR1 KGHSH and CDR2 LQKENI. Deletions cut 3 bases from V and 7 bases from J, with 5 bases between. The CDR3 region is CASSPTNTQYF. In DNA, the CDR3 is TGTGCCAGCTCACCGACAAATACGCAGTATTTT.

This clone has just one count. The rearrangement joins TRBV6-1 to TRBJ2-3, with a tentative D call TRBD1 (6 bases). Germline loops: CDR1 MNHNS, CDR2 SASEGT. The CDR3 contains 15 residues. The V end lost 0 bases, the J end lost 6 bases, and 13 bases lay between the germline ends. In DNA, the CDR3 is TGTGCCAGCAGTGAAGCATTGGGGGCGCTTGATACGCAGTATTTT. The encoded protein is CASSEALGALDTQYF.

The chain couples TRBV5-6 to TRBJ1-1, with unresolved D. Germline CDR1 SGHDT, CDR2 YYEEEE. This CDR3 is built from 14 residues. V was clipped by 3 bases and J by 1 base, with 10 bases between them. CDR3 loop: CASSSGVTNTEAFF. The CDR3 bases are TGTGCCAGCAGCTCGGGAGTTACGAACACTGAAGCTTTCTTT.

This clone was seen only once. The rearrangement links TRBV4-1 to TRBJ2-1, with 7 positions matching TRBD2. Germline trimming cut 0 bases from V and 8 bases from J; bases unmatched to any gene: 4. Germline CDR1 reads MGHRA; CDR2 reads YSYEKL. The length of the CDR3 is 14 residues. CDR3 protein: CASSQEELAYEQFF. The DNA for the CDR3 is TGCGCCAGCAGCCAAGAGGAACTAGCGTATGAGCAGTTCTTC.

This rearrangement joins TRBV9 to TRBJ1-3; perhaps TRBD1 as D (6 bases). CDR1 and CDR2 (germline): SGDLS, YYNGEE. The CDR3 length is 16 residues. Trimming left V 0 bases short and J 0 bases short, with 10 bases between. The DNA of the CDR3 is TGTGCCAGCAGCGTAGCCCAGGGGAGCTCTGGAAACACCATATATTTT. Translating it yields CASSVAQGSSGNTIYF.

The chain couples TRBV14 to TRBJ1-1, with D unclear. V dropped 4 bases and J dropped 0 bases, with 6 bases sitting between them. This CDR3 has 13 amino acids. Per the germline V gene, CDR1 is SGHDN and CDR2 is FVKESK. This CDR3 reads CASSPDLNTEAFF. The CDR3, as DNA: TGTGCCAGCAGCCCCGACTTGAACACTGAAGCTTTCTTT.

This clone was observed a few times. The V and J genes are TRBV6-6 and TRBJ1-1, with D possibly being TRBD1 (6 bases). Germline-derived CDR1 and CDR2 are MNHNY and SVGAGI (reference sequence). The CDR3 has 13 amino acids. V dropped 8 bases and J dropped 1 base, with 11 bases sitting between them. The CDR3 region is CASVRGGNTEAFF. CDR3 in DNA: TGTGCCAGCGTAAGGGGGGGGAACACTGAAGCTTTCTTT.

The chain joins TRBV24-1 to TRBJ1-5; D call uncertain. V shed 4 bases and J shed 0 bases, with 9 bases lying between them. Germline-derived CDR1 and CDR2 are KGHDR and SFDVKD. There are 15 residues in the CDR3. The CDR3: CATSDDTYSNQPQHF. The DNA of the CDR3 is TGTGCCACCAGTGACGACACTTATAGCAATCAGCCCCAGCATTTT.

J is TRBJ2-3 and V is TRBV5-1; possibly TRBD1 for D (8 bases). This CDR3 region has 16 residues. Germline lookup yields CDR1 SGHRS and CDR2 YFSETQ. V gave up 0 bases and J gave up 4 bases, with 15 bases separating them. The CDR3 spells CASSLAGGQVADTQYF. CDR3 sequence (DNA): TGCGCCAGCAGCTTGGCGGGGGGACAGGTTGCAGATACGCAGTATTTT.

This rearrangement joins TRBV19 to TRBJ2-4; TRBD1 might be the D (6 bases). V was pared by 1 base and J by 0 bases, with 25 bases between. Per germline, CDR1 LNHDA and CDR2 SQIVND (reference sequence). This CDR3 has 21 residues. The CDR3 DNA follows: TGTGCCAGTAGTATAGGAAGGGCAGGGGTCCAGTCCGATCTAGCCAAAAACATTCAGTACTTC. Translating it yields CASSIGRAGVQSDLAKNIQYF. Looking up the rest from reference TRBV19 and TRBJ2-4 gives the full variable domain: DGGITQSPKYLFRKEGQNVTLSCEQNLNHDAMYWYRQDPGQGLRLIYYSQIVNDFQKGDIAEGYSVSREKKESFPLTVTSAQKNPTAFYLCASSIGRAGVQSDLAKNIQYFGAGTRLSVL.

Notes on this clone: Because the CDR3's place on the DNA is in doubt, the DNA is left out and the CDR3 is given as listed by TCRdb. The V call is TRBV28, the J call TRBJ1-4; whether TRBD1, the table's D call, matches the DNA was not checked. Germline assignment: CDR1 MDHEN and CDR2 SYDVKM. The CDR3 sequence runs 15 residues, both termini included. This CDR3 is CASSTSSGTNEKLFF.

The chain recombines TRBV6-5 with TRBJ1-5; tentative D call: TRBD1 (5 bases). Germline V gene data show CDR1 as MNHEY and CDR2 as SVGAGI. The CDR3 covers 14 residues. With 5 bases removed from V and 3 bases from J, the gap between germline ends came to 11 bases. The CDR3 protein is CASSPDRPNQPQHF. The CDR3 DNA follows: TGTGCCAGCAGTCCTGACAGACCCAATCAGCCCCAGCATTTT.

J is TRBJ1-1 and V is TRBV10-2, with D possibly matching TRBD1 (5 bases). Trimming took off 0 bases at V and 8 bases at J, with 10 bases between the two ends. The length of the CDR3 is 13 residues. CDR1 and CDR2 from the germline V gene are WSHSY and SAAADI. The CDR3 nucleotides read TGCGCCAGCAGTGAGTCCCAGGGTGCCGAAGCTTTCTTT. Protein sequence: CASSESQGAEAFF.

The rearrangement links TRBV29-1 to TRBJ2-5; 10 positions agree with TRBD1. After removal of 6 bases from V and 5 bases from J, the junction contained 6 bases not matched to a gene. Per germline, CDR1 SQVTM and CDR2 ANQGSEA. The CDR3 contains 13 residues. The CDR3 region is CSVWTGGQETQYF. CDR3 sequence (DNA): TGCAGCGTGTGGACAGGGGGGCAGGAGACCCAGTACTTC.

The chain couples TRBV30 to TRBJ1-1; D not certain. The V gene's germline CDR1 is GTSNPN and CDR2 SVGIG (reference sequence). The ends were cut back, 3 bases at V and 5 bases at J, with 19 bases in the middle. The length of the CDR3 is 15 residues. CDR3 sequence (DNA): TGTGCCTGGAGAATTCCTTGGGGTTCGGGGACTGAAGCTTTCTTT. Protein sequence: CAWRIPWGSGTEAFF.

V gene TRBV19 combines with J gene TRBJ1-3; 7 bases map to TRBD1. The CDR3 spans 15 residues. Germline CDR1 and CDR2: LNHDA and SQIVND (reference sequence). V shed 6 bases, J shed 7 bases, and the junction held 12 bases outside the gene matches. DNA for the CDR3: TGTGCCAGTAGAACTACCAGGGGGTCAGGGAACACCATATATTTT. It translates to CASRTTRGSGNTIYF.

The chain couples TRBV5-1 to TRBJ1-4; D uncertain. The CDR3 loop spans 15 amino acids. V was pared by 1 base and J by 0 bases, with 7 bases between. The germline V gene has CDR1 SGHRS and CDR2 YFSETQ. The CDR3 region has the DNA TGCGCCAGCAGCTTGAGGCAGGCAACTAATGAAAAACTGTTTTTT. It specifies CASSLRQATNEKLFF.

The CDR3 nucleotides are TGTGCCAGCAGCTTAGCTAGCGGAACCTACAATGAGCAGTTCTTC. This translates into CASSLASGTYNEQFF. This chain joins TRBV7-2 and TRBJ2-1; D is possibly TRBD2 (6 bases). V lost 0 bases and J 2 bases, leaving 8 bases between the germline ends. Germline CDR1 reads SGHTA; CDR2 reads FQGNSA. This CDR3 is 15 amino acids long. Looking up the rest from reference TRBV7-2 and TRBJ2-1 gives the full variable domain: GAGVSQSPSNKVTEKGKDVELRCDPISGHTALYWYRQSLGQGLEFLIYFQGNSAPDKSGLPSDRFSAERTGGSVSTLTIQRTQQEDSAVYLCASSLASGTYNEQFFGPGTRLTVL.

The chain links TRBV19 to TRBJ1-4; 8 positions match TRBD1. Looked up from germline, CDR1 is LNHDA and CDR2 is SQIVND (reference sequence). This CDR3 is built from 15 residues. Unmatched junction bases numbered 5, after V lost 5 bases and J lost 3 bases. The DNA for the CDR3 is TGTGCCAGTAGTCCCCGACAGGGGCCTAATGAAAAACTGTTTTTT. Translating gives CASSPRQGPNEKLFF.

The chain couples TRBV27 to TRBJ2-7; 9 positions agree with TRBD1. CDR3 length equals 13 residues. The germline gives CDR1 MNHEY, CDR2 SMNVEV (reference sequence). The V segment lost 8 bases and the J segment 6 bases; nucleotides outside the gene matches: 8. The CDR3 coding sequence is TGTGCCAGCTGGGGACAGGGATCTTCCGAGCAGTACTTC. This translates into CASWGQGSSEQYF.

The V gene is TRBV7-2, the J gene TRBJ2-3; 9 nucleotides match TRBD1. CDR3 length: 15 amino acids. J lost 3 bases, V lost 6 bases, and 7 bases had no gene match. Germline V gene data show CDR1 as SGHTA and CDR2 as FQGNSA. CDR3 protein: CASRTTGGFTDTQYF. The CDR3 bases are TGTGCCAGCAGGACTACAGGGGGCTTTACAGATACGCAGTATTTT.

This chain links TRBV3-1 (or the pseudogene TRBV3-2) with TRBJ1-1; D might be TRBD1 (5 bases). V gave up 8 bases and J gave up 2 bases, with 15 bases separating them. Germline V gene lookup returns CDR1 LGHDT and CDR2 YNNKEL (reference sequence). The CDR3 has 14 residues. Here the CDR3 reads CASGRGLSNTEAFF. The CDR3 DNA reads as TGTGCCAGCGGACGGGGACTTAGCAACACTGAAGCTTTCTTT.